This TCR beta chain was captured in a study of metastatic and nonmetastatic thyroid tumors. Study summary: Both malignant and benign thyroid patients supplied peripheral blood and tumor or nodule tissue samples, across which the repertoires of these patients were then compared.

Original handling: A classifier of distant metastasis in papillary thyroid cancer was built from CDR3 differences (across clinicopathological groups). TCRdb re-called the PCR reads through MiXCR. What appears here as the V and J calls and clone size reflects TCRdb's work, not the paper's. The repertoire holds approximately 28,000 clones, with over 20% as singletons. Findings of the study overall: Malignant thyroid tumors reportedly had TCR beta diversity that was significantly higher than in benign nodules, in blood and tumor.

The CDR3 is made up of 15 amino acids. Trimming shortened V by 5 bases and J by 7 bases, and 20 bases separated the two germline ends. The germline V gene has CDR1 SEHNR and CDR2 FQNEAQ (reference sequence). The table lists this clone with many counts. Its target is not known. All patients reached thyroid surgery having received no treatment beforehand. This chain uses TRBV7-9 with TRBJ1-2; D possibly corresponds to TRBD1 (6 bases). The sequencing sample was made of blood. The TCR originated in a female donor with papillary thyroid cancer or a benign thyroid nodule (not recorded which). Some clones in this sample may be carry-over from other donors' samples. CDR3: CASSHDITGLSGYTF. CDR3 nucleotide sequence: TGTGCCAGCAGCCATGACATTACAGGGCTCTCTGGCTACACCTTC.